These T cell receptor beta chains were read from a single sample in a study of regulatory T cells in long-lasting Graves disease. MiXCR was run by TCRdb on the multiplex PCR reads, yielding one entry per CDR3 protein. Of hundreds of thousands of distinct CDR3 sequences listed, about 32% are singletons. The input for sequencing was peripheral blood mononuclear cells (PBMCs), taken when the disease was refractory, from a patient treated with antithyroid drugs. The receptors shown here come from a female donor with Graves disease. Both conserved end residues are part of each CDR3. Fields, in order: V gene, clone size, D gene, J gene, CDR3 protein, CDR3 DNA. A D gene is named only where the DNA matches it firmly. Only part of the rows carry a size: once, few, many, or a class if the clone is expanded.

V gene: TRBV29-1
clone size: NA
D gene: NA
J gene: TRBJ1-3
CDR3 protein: CSVALTVSGNTIYF
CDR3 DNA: TGCAGCGTTGCCCTGACCGTCTCTGGAAACACCATATATTTT

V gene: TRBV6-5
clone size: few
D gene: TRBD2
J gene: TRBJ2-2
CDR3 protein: CASSYGRLAGGLTGELFF
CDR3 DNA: TGTGCCAGCAGTTATGGCAGGCTAGCGGGAGGGTTAACCGGGGAGCTGTTTTTT

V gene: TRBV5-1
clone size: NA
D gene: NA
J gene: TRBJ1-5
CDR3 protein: CASSENLGNQPQHF
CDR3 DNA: TGCGCCAGCAGCGAGAACCTTGGCAATCAGCCCCAGCATTTT

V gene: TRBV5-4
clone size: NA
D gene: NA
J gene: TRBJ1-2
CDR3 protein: CASSSPRGGEGYTF
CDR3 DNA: TGTGCCAGCAGCTCCCCCCGTGGGGGCGAAGGCTACACCTTC

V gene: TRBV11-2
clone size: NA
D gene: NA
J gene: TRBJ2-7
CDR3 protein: CASSWDHSSYEQYF
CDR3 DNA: TGTGCCAGCAGCTGGGACCACAGCTCCTACGAGCAGTACTTC

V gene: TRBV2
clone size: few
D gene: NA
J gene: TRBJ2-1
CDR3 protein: CASSRDVNNEQFF
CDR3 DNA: TGTGCCAGCAGTCGCGACGTGAACAATGAGCAGTTCTTC

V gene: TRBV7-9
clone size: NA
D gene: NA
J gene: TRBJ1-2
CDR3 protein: CASSLAPASYGYTF
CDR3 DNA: TGTGCCAGCAGCTTAGCGCCAGCTTCCTATGGCTACACCTTC

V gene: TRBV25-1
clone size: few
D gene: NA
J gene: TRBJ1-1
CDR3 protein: CASSVQENTEAFF
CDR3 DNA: TGTGCCAGCAGTGTTCAGGAGAACACTGAAGCTTTCTTT

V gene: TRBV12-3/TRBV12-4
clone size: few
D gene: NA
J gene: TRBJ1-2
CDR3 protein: CASSFDVNGYTF
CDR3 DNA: TGTGCCAGCAGTTTTGACGTAAATGGCTACACCTTC

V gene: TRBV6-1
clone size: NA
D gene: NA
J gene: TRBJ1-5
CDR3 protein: CASRPLDDSNQPQHF
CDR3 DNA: TGTGCCAGCAGGCCCCTGGATGATAGCAATCAGCCCCAGCATTTT

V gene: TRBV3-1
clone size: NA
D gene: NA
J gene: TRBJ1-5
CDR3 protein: CASSQGVQSNQPQHF
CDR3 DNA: TGTGCCAGCAGCCAAGGGGTTCAGAGCAATCAGCCCCAGCATTTT